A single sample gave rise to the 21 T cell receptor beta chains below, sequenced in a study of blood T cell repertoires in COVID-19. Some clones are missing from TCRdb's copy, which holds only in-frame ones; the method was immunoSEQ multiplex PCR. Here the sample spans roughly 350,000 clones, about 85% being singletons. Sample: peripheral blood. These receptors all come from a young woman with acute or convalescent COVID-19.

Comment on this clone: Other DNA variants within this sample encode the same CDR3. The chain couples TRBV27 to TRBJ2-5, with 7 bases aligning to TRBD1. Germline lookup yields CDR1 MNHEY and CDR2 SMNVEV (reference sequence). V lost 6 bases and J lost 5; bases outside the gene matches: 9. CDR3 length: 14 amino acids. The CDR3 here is CASSLGQAGETQYF. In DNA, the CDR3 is TGTGCCAGCAGCCTAGGACAGGCGGGTGAGACCCAGTACTTC.

The CDR3 here is CASSGLDRANYGYTF. The CDR3 region has the DNA TGTGCCAGCAGCGGCTTAGACAGGGCTAACTATGGCTACACCTTC. The chain is built from TRBV9 and TRBJ1-2; 7 bases map to TRBD1. From germline, CDR1 is SGDLS and CDR2 YYNGEE. This CDR3 contains 15 residues. J gave up 0 bases and V 3 bases, and 5 bases lay outside the gene matches.

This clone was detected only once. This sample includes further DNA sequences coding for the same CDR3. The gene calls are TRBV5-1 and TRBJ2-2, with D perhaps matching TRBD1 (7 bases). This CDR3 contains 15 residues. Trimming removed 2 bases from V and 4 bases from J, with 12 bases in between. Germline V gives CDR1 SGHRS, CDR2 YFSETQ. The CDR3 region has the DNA TGCGCCAGCAGCTTTCGACAGGGAGGCACCGGGGAGCTGTTTTTT. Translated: CASSFRQGGTGELFF.

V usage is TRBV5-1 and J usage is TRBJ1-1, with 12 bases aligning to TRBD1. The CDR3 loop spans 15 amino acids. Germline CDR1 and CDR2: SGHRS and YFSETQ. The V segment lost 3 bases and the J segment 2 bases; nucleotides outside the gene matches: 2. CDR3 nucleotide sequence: TGCGCCAGCAGCTCCGGGACAGGGGGCAACACTGAAGCTTTCTTT. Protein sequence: CASSSGTGGNTEAFF.

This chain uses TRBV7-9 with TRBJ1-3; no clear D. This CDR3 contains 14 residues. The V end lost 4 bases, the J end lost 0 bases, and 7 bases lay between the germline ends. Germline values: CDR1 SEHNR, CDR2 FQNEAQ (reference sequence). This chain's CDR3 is CASSSGYSGNTIYF. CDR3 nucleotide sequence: TGTGCCAGCAGCTCGGGATACTCTGGAAACACCATATATTTT.

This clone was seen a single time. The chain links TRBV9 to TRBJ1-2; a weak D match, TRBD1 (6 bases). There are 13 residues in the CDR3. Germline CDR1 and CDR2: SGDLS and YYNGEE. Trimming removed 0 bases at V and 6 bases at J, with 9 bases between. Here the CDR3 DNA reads TGTGCCAGCAGCGTAGTAGGGGGGGATGGCTACACCTTC. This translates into CASSVVGGDGYTF.

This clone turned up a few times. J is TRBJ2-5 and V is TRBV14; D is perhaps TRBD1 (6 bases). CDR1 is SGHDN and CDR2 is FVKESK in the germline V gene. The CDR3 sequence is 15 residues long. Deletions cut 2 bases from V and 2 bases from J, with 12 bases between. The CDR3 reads CASSQRIRGQETQYF. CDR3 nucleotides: TGTGCCAGCAGCCAAAGGATCAGGGGTCAAGAGACCCAGTACTTC.

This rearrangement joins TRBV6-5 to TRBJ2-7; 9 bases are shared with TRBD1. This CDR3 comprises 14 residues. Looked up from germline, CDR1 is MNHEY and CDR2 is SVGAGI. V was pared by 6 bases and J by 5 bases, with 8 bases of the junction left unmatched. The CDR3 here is CASRPTGGADEQYF. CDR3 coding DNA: TGTGCCAGCAGACCAACAGGGGGCGCGGACGAGCAGTACTTC.

The CDR3 DNA is TGTGCCAGCAGGGGCACGGGACTCAACTCAGGAGGGACCCAGTACTTC. Its translation is CASRGTGLNSGGTQYF. V gene TRBV7-3 combines with J gene TRBJ2-5; possible D gene TRBD2, 6 bases. CDR3 length: 16 residues. The ends were cut back, 6 bases at V and 7 bases at J, with 24 bases in the middle. In germline, CDR1 is SGHTA, CDR2 FQGTGA.

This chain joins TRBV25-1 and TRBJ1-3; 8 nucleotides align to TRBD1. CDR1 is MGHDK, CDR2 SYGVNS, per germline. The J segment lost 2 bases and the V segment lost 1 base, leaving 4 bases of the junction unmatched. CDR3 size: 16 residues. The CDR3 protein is CASSESIQGAGNTIYF. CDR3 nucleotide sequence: TGTGCCAGCAGTGAATCAATACAGGGGGCTGGAAACACCATATATTTT.

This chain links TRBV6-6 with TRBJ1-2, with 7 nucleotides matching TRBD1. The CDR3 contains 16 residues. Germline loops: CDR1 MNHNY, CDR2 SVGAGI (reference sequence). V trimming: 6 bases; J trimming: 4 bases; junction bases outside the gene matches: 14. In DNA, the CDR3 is TGTGCCAGCAGAGGAACTACCGGGACAGAGCGCTATGGCTACACCTTC. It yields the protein CASRGTTGTERYGYTF.

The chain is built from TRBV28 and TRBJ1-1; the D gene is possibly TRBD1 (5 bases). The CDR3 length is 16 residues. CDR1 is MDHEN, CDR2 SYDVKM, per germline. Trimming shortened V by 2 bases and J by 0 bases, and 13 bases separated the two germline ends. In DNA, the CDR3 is TGTGCCAGCAGTTTAACCGACAGACCAATGAACACTGAAGCTTTCTTT. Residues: CASSLTDRPMNTEAFF. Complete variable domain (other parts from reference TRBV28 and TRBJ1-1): DVKVTQSSRYLVKRTGEKVFLECVQDMDHENMFWYRQDPGLGLRLIYFSYDVKMKEKGDIPEGYSVSREKKERFSLILESASTNQTSMYLCASSLTDRPMNTEAFFGQGTRLTVV.

The CDR3 nucleotides are TGTGCCAGCAGCTTAGCCCAGACTAGCGGGAGAACCTACGAGCAGTACTTC. It specifies CASSLAQTSGRTYEQYF. The rearrangement joins TRBV6-2 or TRBV6-3 to TRBJ2-7; 12 nucleotides agree with TRBD2. Unmatched junction bases numbered 11, after V lost 6 bases and J lost 2 bases. Germline assignment: CDR1 MNHEY and CDR2 SVGEGT. The CDR3 is 17 residues long.

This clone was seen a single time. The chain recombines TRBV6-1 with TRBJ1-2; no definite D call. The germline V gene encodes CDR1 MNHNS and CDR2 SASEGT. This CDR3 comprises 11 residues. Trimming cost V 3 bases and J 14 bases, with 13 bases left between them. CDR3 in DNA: TGTGCCAGCAGTGACGACGGCGGCGTGACCTTC. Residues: CASSDDGGVTF.

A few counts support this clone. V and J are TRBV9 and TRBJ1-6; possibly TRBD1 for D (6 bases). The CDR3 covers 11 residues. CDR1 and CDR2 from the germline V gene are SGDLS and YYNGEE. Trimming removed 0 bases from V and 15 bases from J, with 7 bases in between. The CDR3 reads CASSVGDILHF. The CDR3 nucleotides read TGTGCCAGCAGCGTAGGGGACATCCTCCACTTT.

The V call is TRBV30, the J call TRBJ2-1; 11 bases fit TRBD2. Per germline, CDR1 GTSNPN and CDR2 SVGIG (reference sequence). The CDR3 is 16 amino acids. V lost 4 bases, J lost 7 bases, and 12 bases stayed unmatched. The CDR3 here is CAWIPSGGTKWNEQFF. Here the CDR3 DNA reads TGTGCCTGGATCCCTAGCGGGGGGACCAAATGGAATGAGCAGTTCTTC.

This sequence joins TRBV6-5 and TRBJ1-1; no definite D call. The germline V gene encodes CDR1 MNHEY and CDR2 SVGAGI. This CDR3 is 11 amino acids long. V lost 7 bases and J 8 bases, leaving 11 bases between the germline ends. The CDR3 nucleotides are TGTGCCAGCATTCGGGGTGGGGAAGCTTTCTTT. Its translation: CASIRGGEAFF.

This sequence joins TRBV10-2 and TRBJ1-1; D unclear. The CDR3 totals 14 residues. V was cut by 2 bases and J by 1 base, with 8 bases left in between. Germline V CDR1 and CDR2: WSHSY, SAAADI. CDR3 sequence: CASSERSGNTEAFF. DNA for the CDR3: TGCGCCAGCAGTGAGCGTTCCGGGAACACTGAAGCTTTCTTT.

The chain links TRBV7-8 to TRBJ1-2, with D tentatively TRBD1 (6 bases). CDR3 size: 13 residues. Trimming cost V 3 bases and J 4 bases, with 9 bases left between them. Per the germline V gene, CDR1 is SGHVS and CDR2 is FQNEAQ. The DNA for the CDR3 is TGTGCCAGCAGCTTCGGGGGGGCCTATGGCTACACCTTC. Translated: CASSFGGAYGYTF.

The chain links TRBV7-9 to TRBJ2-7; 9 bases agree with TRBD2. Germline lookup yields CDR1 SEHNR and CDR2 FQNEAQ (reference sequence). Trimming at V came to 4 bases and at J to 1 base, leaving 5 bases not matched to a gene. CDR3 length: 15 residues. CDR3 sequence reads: CASSWSGGSSYEQYF. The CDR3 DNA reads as TGTGCCAGCAGCTGGAGCGGGGGGTCTTCCTACGAGCAGTACTTC.

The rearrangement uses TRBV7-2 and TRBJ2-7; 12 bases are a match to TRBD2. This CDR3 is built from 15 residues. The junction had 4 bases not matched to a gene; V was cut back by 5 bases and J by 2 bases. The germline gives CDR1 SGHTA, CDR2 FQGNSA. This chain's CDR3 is CASSPSSGGAYEQYF. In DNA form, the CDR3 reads TGTGCCAGCAGCCCTTCTAGCGGGGGGGCCTACGAGCAGTACTTC.